The clone carrying this T cell receptor (beta chain) showed up just a few times. What it recognizes is unknown. This sample was included in a study of T cell responses to AZD1222 COVID-19 vaccine. Findings and limits, study-wide: Once two AZD1222 doses were given, Spike-specific TCR breadth and depth went up. Among spike-specific TCRs, nearly half reportedly target unmutated variant regions.

The CDR3 extends over 14 amino acids. Losses at the gene ends were 6 bases for V and 5 bases for J; bases not matched to a gene: 3. The germline V gene has CDR1 SNHLY and CDR2 FYNNEI. Measured with immunoSEQ multiplex PCR; TCRdb has only the in-frame clones, and not every one. In the table there are some 100,000 clones, more than 85% of which are singletons. The material was peripheral blood, obtained 28 days after the second AZD1222 dose. The receptor comes from an adult who received the AZD1222 COVID-19 vaccine. The chain has TRBV2 and TRBJ2-3; 12 nucleotides align to TRBD2. CDR3 DNA: TGTGCCAGCAGAGTGGGACTAGCGGGAGATACGCAGTATTTT. It is translated as CASRVGLAGDTQYF.